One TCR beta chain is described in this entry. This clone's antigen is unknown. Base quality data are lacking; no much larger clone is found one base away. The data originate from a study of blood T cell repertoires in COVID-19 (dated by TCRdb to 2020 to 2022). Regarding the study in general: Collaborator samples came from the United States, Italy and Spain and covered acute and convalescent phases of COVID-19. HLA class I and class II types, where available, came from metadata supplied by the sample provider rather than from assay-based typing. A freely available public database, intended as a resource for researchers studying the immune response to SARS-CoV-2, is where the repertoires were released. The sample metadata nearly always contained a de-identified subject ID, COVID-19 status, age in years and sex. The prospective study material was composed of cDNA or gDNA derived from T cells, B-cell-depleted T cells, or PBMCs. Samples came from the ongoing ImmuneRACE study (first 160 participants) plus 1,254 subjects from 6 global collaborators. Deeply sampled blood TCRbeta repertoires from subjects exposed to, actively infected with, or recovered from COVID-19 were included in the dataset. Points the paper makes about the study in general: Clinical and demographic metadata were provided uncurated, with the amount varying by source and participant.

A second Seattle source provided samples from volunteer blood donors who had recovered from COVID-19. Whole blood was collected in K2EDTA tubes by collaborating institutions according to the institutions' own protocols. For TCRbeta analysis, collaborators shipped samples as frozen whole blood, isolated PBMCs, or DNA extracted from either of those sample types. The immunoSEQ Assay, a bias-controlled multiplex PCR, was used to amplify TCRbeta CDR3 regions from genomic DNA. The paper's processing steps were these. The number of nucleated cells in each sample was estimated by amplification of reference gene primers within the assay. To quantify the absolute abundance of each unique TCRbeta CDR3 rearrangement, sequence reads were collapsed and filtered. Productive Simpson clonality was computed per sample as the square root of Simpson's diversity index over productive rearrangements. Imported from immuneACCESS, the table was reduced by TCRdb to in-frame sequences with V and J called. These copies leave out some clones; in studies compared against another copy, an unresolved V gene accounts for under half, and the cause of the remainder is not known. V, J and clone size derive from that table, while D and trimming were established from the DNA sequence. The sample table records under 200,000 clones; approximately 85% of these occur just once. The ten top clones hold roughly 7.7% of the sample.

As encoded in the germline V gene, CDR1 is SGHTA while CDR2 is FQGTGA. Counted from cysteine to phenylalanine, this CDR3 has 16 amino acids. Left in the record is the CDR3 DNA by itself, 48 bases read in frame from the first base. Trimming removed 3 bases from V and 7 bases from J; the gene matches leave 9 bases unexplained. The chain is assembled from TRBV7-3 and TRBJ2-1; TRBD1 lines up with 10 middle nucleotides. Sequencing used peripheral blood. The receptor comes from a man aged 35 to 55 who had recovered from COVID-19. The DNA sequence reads TGTGCCAGCAGCTTCTACGGGACAGGGGTCCCGAATGAGCAGTTCTTC. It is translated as CASSFYGTGVPNEQFF.